The clone carrying this TCR beta chain was counted a few times. The sample is drawn from a study of human T cells and chemical hapten exposure. Background on the study: Mainly, slight library volume differences in the pool made TCR yields vary.

TCRdb recomputed calls from the RACE reads with MiXCR, one row per CDR3 protein. The sample lists roughly 380,000 distinct CDR3 sequences; 4% to 6% were seen once. The time point denotes: pre-sensitization, week 0. Sample treatment: therapeutic diphenylcyclopropenone sensitization with weekly scalp DPC. This sequence originates from a woman aged 45-59 years with alopecia areata. Some clones in this sample may be carry-over from other donors' samples. The specimen comprised whole blood, sampled in connection with sensitization to the hapten diphenylcyclopropenone (DPC).

CDR3 nucleotides: TGTGCCAGCAGTTACTCGACTGGCCAAGAGACCCAGTACTTC. As protein: CASSYSTGQETQYF. This chain joins TRBV6-2 or TRBV6-3 and TRBJ2-5; no clear D gene. There are 14 residues in the CDR3. Germline values: CDR1 MNHEY, CDR2 SVGEGT. Trimming removed 0 bases from V and 1 base from J, with 6 bases in between.